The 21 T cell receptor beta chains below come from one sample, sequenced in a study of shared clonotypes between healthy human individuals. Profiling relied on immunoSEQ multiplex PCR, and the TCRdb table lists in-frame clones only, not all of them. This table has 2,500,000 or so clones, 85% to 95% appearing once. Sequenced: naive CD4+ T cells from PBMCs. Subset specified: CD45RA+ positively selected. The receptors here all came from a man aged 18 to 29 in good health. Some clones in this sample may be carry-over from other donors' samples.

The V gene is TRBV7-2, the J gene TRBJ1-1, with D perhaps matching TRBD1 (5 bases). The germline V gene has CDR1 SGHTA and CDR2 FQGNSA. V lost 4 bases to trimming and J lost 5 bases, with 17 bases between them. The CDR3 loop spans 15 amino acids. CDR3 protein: CASSSKRGPGTEAFF. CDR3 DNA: TGTGCCAGCAGCTCCAAACGGGGCCCCGGGACTGAAGCTTTCTTT. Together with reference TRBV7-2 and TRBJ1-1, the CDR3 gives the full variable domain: GAGVSQSPSNKVTEKGKDVELRCDPISGHTALYWYRQSLGQGLEFLIYFQGNSAPDKSGLPSDRFSAERTGGSVSTLTIQRTQQEDSAVYLCASSSKRGPGTEAFFGQGTRLTVV.

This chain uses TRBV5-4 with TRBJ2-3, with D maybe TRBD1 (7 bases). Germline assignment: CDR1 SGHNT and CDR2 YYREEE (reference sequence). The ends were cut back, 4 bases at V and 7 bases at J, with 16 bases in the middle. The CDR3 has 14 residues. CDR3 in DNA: TGTGCCAGCAGCCAAAGACAGGGCGGGAATACGCAGTATTTT. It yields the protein CASSQRQGGNTQYF.

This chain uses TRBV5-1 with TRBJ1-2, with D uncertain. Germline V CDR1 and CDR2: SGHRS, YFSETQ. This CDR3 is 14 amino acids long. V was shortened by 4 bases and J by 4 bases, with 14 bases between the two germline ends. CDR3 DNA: TGCGCCAGCAGCGCCCCTGAAGGTCCCTATGGCTACACCTTC. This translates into CASSAPEGPYGYTF.

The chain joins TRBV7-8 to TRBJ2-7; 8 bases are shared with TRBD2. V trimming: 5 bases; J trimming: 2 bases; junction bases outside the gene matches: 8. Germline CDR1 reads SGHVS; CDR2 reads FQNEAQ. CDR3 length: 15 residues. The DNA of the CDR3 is TGTGCCAGCAGCGCCGAAGGGGGACTAGCCTACGAGCAGTACTTC. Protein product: CASSAEGGLAYEQYF. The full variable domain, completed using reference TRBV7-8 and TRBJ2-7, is GAGVSQSPRYKVAKRGQDVALRCDPISGHVSLFWYQQALGQGPEFLTYFQNEAQLDKSGLPSDRFFAERPEGSVSTLKIQRTQQEDSAVYLCASSAEGGLAYEQYFGPGTRLTVT.

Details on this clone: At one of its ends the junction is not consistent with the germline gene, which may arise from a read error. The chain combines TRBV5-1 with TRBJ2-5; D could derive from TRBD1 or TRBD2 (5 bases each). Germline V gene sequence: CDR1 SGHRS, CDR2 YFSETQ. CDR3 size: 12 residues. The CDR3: CASSLDQGPWNF. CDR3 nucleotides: TGCGCCAGCAGCTTGGATCAGGGACCATGGAACTTC.

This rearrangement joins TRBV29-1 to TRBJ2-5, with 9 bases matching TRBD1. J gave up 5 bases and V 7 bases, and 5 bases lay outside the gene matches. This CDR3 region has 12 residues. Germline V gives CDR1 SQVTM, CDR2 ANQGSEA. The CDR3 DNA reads TGCAGCGCTAACAGGGGGCATGAGACCCAGTACTTC. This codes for CSANRGHETQYF.

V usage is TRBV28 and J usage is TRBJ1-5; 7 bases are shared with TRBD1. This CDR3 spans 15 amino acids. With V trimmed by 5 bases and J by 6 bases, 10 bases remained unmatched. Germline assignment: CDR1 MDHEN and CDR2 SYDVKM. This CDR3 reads CASSPPGQNIQPQHF. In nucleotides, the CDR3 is TGTGCCAGCAGTCCACCGGGACAGAATATTCAGCCCCAGCATTTT.

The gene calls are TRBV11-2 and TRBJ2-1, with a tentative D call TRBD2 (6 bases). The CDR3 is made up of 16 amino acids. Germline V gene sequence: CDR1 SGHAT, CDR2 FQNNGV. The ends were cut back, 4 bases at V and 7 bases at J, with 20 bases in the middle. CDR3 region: CASSSPRLESRNEQFF. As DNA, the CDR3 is TGTGCCAGCAGCTCTCCAAGACTAGAATCCAGGAATGAGCAGTTCTTC.

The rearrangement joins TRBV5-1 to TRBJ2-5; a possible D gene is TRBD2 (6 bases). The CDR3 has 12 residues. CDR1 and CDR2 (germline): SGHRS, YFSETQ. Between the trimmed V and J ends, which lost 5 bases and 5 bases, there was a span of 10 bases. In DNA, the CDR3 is TGCGCCAGCAGTGGGGAGGACGAGACCCAGTACTTC. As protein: CASSGEDETQYF. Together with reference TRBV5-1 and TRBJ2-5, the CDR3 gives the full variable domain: KAGVTQTPRYLIKTRGQQVTLSCSPISGHRSVSWYQQTPGQGLQFLFEYFSETQRNKGNFPGRFSGRQFSNSRSEMNVSTLELGDSALYLCASSGEDETQYFGPGTRLLVL.

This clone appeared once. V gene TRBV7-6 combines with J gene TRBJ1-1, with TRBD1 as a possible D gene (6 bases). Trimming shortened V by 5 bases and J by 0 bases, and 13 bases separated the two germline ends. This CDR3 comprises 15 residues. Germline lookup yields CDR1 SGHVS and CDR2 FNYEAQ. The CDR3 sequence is CASSPLEGVNTEAFF. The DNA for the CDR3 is TGTGCCAGCAGCCCCCTGGAGGGGGTGAACACTGAAGCTTTCTTT.

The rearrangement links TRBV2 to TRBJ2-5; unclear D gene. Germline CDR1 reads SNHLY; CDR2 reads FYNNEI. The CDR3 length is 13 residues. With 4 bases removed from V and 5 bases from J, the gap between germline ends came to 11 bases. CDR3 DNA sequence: TGTGCCAGCAGTGTAAACCCCCGGGAGACCCAGTACTTC. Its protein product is CASSVNPRETQYF. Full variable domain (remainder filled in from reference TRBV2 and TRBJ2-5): EPEVTQTPSHQVTQMGQEVILRCVPISNHLYFYWYRQILGQKVEFLVSFYNNEISEKSEIFDDQFSVERPDGSNFTLKIRSTKLEDSAMYFCASSVNPRETQYFGPGTRLLVL.

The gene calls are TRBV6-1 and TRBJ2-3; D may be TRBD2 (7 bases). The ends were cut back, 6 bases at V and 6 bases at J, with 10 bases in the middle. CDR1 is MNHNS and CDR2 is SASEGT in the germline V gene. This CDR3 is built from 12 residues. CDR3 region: CASSRGADTQYF. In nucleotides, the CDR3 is TGTGCCAGCAGCCGGGGGGCTGATACGCAGTATTTT.

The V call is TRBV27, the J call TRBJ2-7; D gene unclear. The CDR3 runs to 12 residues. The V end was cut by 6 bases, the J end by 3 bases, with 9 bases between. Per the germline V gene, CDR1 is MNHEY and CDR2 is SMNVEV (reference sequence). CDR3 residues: CASSLRDYEQYF. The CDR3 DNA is TGTGCCAGCAGCCTAAGAGACTACGAGCAGTACTTC.

CDR3 loop: CASSLAGTGNQPQHF. The CDR3 region has the DNA TGTGCCAGCAGTTTGGCCGGGACCGGCAATCAGCCCCAGCATTTT. This chain connects TRBV28 to TRBJ1-5; D perhaps matches TRBD1 (5 bases). Between the trimmed V and J ends, which lost 3 bases and 2 bases, there was a span of 11 bases. This CDR3 spans 15 amino acids. The germline CDR1 and CDR2 sequences are MDHEN and SYDVKM.

The CDR3 sequence is CASSSPPGTGVNTGELFF. CDR3 coding DNA: TGTGCCAGCAGCTCACCCCCCGGGACAGGGGTGAACACCGGGGAGCTGTTTTTT. The genes are TRBV7-2 and TRBJ2-2; 10 positions agree with TRBD1. The CDR3 spans 18 residues. The V segment lost 4 bases and the J segment 1 base; nucleotides outside the gene matches: 9. Per the germline V gene, CDR1 is SGHTA and CDR2 is FQGNSA.

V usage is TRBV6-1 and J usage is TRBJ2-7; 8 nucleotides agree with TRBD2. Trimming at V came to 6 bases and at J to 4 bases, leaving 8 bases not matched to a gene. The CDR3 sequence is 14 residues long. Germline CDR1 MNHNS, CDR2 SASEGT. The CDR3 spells CASRAPGLVYEQYF. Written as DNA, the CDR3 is TGTGCCAGCAGAGCGCCGGGACTAGTGTACGAGCAGTACTTC.

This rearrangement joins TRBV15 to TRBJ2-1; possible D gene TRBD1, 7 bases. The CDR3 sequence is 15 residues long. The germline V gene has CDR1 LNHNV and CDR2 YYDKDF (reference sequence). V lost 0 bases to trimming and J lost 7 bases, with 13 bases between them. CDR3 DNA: TGTGCCACCAGCAGAGATCTGGCAGGGGGGAATGAGCAGTTCTTC. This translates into CATSRDLAGGNEQFF.

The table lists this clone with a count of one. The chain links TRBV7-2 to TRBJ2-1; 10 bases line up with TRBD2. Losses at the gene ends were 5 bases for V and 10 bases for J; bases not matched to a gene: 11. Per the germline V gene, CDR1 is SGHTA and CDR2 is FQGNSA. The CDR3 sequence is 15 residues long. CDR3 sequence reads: CASSPRTSGQEEQFF. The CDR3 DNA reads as TGTGCCAGCAGCCCTAGGACTAGCGGTCAGGAGGAGCAGTTCTTC.

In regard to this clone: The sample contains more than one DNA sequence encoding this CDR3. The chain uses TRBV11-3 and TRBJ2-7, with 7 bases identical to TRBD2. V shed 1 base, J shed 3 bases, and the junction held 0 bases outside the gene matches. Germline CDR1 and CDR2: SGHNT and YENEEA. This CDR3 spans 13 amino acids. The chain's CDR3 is CASSLGTSYEQYF. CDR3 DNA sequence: TGTGCCAGCAGCTTAGGGACTAGCTACGAGCAGTACTTC.

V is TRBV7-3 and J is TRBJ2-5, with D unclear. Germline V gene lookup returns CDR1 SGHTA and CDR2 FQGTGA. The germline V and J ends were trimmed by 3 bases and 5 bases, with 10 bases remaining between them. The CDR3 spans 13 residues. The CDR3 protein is CASSFSDRETQYF. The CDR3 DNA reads TGTGCCAGCAGCTTCTCGGACCGTGAGACCCAGTACTTC.

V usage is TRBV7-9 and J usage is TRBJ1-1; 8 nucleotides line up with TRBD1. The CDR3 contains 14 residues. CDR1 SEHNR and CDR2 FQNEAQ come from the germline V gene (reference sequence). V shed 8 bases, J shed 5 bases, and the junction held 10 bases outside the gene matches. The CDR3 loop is CASLMGQALTEAFF. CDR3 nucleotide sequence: TGTGCCAGCCTCATGGGACAGGCTTTAACTGAAGCTTTCTTT.